This T cell receptor (beta chain) was documented in a study of blood T cells in healthy people across ages. On this clonotype itself: As yet, its antigen is unknown.

With a J-beta primer mix and a sample-barcoded 5' primer, a second PCR ran about 7 to 12 cycles. TCRdb recomputed calls from the 5' RACE reads with MiXCR, one row per CDR3 protein. The sample records roughly 2 million distinct CDR3 sequences, about 49% being singletons. The CDR3 is made up of 17 amino acids. The germline V gene has CDR1 SGDLS and CDR2 YYNGEE. With 0 bases removed from V and 7 bases from J, the gap between germline ends came to 17 bases. Study-wide results and caveats: Age showed a roughly linear inverse relationship with TCR beta diversity per million T cells. PBMCs were not sorted, which prevented a conclusive comparison of naive versus antigen-experienced cells. Both higher diversity and more naive CD4+ cells marked long-lived donors when set against aged donors.

The sequence was collected from a woman in her thirties or forties in good health. The sequenced material came from blood. This chain uses TRBV9 with TRBJ1-6; D is ambiguous. The CDR3 region has the DNA TGTGCCAGCAGCGTAGATGCCCTCCCGAACTACAATTCACCCCTCCACTTT. Its translation is CASSVDALPNYNSPLHF.